This T cell receptor beta chain was identified in a study of blood T cell repertoires in COVID-19. Across the whole study: PBMCs, B-cell-depleted T cells, or T cells provided the cDNA or gDNA that made up the material.

Clones were read by immunoSEQ multiplex PCR, and TCRdb kept only the in-frame ones, dropping some. The data contain 95,000 or so clones, roughly 80% of them singletons. V lost 5 bases to trimming and J lost 5 bases, with 9 bases between them. The CDR3 is 12 amino acids. Germline V gene sequence: CDR1 SGHTA, CDR2 FQGNSA. This TCR was recovered from a human donor in a cohort sampled during active COVID-19. The chain employs TRBV7-2 and TRBJ1-1; no clear D. Sequencing was carried out using peripheral blood. CDR3 bases: TGTGCCAGCAGCCTCCCCAGAACTGAAGCTTTCTTT. Residues: CASSLPRTEAFF.